This section outlines one T cell receptor beta chain sequence together with its context. Its target is unknown. Germline V gene sequence: CDR1 LNHDA, CDR2 SQIVND (reference sequence). The CDR3 has 14 residues. In preparing each TCR library, about 3,500 ng of total RNA was used. No DNA is given; TCRdb re-called the 5' RACE reads and lists each CDR3 protein once. This listing includes some 330,000 distinct CDR3 sequences. These data are taken from a study of monozygotic twins with inflammatory bowel disease. Whole-study findings and limits: There were differing immunosuppressive treatments, which may have added variability to patient repertoires.

Per donor there was one draw, yielding a blood sample of approximately 2.5 ml. Total RNA was isolated from whole blood without T cell sorting. Sequenced: blood. The rearrangement joins TRBV19 to TRBJ2-7. The receptor's source is a human donor with ulcerative colitis or Crohn's disease, or a healthy co-twin of an affected twin (not recorded which). The CDR3 loop reads CASSLRQGPYEQYF.